The subject of this entry is one TCR beta chain. As yet, its antigen is unknown. The data were produced by immunoSEQ multiplex PCR, yet TCRdb's version contains in-frame clones alone and is incomplete. This table holds some 150,000 clones, approximately 90% found once. This sample was included in a study of radiation and T cells in renal cell carcinoma. About the research overall: Nephrectomy followed 15 Gy stereotactic body radiation by 4 weeks.

Whole-study findings and limits: Baseline intratumoral clonotype presence is unknown without pretreatment biopsies. From baseline, blood top tumor clonotypes peaked at 2 weeks post-radiation.

Time point given: blood 2 weeks post-SBRT. The treatment was: 15 Gy SBRT to primary tumor, nephrectomy 4 weeks later. Serial blood draws occurred at baseline and 2 and 4 weeks post-SBRT. This CDR3 is built from 15 residues. Per the germline V gene, CDR1 is SGDLS and CDR2 is YYNGEE. Trimming removed 5 bases from V and 5 bases from J; junction bases left unmatched: 12. The chain recombines TRBV9 with TRBJ1-1; 7 bases match TRBD1. The specimen was blood, collected from a patient whose treatment included radiotherapy and nephrectomy. The receptor was derived from a woman aged 45-60 years with renal cell carcinoma. Here the CDR3 reads CASRTTGAAETEAFF. CDR3 in DNA: TGTGCCAGCAGAACAACAGGGGCTGCGGAGACTGAAGCTTTCTTT.